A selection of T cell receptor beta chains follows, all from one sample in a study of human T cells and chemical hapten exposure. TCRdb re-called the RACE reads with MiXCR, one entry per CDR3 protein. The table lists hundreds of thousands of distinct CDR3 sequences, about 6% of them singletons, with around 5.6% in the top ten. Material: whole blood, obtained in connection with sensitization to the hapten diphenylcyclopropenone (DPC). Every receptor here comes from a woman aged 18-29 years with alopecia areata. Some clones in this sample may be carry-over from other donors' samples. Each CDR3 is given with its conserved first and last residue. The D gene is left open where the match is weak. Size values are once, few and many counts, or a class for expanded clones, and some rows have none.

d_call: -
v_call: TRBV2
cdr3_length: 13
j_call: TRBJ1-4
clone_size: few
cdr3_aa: CASIRSPNEKLFF
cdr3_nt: TGTGCCAGCATTCGAAGCCCGAATGAAAAACTGTTTTTT

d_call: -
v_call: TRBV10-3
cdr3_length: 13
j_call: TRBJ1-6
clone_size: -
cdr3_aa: CAISDWTGTPLHF
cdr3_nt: TGTGCCATCAGTGATTGGACTGGAACACCCCTCCACTTT

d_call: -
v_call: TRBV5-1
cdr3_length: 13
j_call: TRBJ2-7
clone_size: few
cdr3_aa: CASSVGSAYEQYF
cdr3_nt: TGCGCCAGCAGCGTCGGCAGCGCCTACGAGCAGTACTTC

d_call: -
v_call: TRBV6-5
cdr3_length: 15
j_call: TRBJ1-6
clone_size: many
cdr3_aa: CASSLGRVNNSPLHF
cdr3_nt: TGTGCCAGCAGCCTAGGCAGGGTCAATAATTCACCCCTCCACTTT

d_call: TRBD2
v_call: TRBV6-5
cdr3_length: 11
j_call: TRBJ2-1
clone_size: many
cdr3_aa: CASSRGGEQFF
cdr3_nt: TGTGCCAGCAGTCGGGGGGGTGAGCAGTTCTTC

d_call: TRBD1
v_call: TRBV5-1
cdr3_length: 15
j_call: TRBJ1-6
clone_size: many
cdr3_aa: CASSQGTGGNSPLHF
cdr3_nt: TGCGCCAGCAGCCAGGGGACAGGGGGTAATTCACCCCTCCACTTT

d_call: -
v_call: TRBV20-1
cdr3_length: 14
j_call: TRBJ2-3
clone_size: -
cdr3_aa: CSARVGGPTDTQYF
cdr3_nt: TGCAGTGCTAGAGTGGGGGGCCCCACAGATACGCAGTATTTT

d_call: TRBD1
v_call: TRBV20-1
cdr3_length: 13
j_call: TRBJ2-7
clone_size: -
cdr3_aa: CSATGTGFFRQYF
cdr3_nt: TGCAGTGCTACCGGGACAGGGTTTTTCAGGCAGTACTTC

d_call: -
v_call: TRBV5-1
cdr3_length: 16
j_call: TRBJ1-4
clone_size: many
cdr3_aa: CASSFRKTEGKAELFF
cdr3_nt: TGCGCCAGCAGCTTCCGCAAAACAGAGGGGAAGGCGGAACTGTTTTTT

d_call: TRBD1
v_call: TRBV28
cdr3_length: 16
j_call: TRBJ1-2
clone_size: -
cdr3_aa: CASSLPGTGLDYGYTF
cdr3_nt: TGTGCCAGCAGTTTACCGGGGACAGGGTTAGACTATGGCTACACCTTC

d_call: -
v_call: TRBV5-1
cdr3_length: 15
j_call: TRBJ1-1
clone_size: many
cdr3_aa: CASRPVLQTNTEAFF
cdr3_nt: TGCGCCAGCCGGCCGGTTTTACAGACGAACACTGAAGCTTTCTTT

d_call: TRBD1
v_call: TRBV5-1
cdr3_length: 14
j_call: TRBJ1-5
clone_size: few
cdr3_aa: CASSFGTANQPQHF
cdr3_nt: TGCGCCAGCAGCTTCGGGACAGCCAATCAGCCCCAGCATTTT

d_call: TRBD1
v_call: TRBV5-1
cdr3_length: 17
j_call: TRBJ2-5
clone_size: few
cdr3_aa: CASSGGQGYFRGETQYF
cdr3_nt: TGCGCCAGCAGCGGAGGACAGGGCTACTTTCGCGGGGAGACCCAGTACTTC

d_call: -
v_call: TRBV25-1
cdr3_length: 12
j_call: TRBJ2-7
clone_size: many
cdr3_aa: CASSEWGYEQYF
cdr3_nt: TGTGCCAGCAGTGAATGGGGGTACGAGCAGTACTTC

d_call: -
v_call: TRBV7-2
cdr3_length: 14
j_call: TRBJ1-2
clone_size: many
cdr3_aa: CASRVGGTNYGYTF
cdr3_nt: TGTGCCAGCCGGGTCGGCGGGACTAACTATGGCTACACCTTC

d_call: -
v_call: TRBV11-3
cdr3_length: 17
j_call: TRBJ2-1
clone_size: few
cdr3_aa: CASSLGPEGTPYNEQFF
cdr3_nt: TGTGCCAGCAGCTTAGGGCCTGAAGGGACACCTTACAATGAGCAGTTCTTC

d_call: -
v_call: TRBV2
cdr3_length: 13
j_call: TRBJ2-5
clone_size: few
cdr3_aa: CASRYGQVETQYF
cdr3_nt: TGTGCCAGCCGCTACGGGCAGGTCGAGACCCAGTACTTC

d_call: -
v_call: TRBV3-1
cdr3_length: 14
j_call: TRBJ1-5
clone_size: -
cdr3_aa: CASSQGHSNQPQHF
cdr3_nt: TGTGCCAGCAGCCAGGGGCATAGCAATCAGCCCCAGCATTTT

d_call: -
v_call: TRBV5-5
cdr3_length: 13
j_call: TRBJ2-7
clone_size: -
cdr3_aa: CASREVSSYEQYF
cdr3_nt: TGTGCCAGCAGAGAAGTTAGCTCCTACGAGCAGTACTTC

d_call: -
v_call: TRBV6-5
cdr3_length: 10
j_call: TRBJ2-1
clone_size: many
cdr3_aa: CASSPPNRFF
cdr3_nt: TGTGCCAGCAGCCCCCCCAACCGGTTCTTC

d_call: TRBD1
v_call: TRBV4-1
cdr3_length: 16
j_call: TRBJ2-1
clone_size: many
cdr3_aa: CASSQRQGSSYNEQFF
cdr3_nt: TGCGCCAGCAGCCAACGACAGGGTAGCTCCTACAATGAGCAGTTCTTC

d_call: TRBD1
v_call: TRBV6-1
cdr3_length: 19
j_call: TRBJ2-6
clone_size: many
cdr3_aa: CASSIQGTLYFSGANVLTF
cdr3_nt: TGTGCCAGCAGTATACAGGGGACCTTATACTTCTCTGGGGCCAACGTCCTGACTTTC

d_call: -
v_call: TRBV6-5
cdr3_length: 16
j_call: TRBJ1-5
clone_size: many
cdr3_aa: CASSYSLAGANQPQHF
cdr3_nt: TGTGCCAGCAGTTACTCCCTGGCAGGGGCGAATCAGCCCCAGCATTTT

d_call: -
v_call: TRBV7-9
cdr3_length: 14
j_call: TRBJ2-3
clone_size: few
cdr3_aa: CASSLALQEDTQYF
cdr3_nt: TGTGCCAGCAGCTTAGCGCTCCAAGAAGATACGCAGTATTTT

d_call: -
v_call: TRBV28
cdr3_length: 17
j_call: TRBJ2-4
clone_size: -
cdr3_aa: CASSGFTLSIAKNIQYF
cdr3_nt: TGTGCCAGCAGTGGGTTTACACTTTCCATAGCCAAAAACATTCAGTACTTC

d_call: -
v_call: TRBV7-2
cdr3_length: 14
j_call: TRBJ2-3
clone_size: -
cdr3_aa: CASSLVAGTDTQYF
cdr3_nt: TGTGCCAGCAGCTTAGTAGCGGGCACAGATACGCAGTATTTT

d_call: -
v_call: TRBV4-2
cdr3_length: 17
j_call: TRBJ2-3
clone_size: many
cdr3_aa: CASSQLKVQANTDTQYF
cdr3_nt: TGTGCCAGCAGCCAATTGAAGGTGCAGGCCAACACAGATACGCAGTATTTT

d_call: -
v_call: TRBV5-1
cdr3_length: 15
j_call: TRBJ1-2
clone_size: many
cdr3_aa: CASSLGSLFNYGYTF
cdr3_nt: TGCGCCAGCAGCTTGGGCAGTCTGTTTAACTATGGCTACACCTTC

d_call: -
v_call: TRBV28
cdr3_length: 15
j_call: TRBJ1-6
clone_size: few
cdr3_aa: CASSFLWTVNSPLHF
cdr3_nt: TGTGCCAGCAGTTTTCTGTGGACAGTTAATTCACCCCTCCACTTT

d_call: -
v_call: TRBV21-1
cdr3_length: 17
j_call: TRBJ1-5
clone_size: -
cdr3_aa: CASSKGGAVGGNQPQHF
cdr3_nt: TGTGCCAGCAGCAAAGGCGGGGCCGTCGGGGGCAATCAGCCCCAGCATTTT

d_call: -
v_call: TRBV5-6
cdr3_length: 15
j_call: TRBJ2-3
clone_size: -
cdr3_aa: CASSLVGGIADTQYF
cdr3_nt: TGTGCCAGCAGCTTGGTTGGCGGTATCGCAGATACGCAGTATTTT

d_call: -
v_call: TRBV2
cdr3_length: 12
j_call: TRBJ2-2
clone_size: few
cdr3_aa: CASSEDSSELFF
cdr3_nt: TGTGCCAGCAGTGAGGACAGTTCCGAGCTGTTTTTT

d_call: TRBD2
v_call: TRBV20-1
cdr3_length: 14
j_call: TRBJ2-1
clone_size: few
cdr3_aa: CSAGEASGGTEQFF
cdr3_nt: TGCAGTGCTGGGGAGGCTAGCGGGGGCACTGAGCAGTTCTTC